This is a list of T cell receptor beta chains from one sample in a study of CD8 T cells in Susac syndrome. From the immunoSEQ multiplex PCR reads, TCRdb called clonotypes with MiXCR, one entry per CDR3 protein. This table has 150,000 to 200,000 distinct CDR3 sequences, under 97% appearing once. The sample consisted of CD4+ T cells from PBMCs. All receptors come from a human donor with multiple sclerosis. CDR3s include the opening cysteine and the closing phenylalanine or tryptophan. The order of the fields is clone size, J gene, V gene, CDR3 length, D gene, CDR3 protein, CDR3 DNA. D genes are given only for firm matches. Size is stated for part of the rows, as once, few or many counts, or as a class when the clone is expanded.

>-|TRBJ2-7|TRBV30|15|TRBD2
CAWSLKRGRAYEQYF
TGTGCCTGGAGCTTAAAGCGGGGGAGGGCCTACGAGCAGTACTTC
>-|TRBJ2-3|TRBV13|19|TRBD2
CASSLYLRKTSVSTDTQYF
TGTGCCAGCAGCCTTTACCTGCGCAAAACTAGCGTTAGCACAGATACGCAGTATTTT
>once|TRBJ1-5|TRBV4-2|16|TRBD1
CASSQLQGESNQPQHF
TGTGCCAGCAGCCAGTTACAGGGGGAAAGCAATCAGCCCCAGCATTTT
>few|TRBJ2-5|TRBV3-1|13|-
CASSQDRGETQYF
TGTGCCAGCAGCCAAGACAGGGGAGAGACCCAGTACTTC
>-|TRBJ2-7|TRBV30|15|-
CAWSNQALNSYEQYF
TGTGCCTGGAGTAATCAGGCACTAAACTCCTACGAGCAGTACTTC
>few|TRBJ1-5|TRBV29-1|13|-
CSVGRDSNQPQHF
TGCAGCGTTGGGCGGGATAGCAATCAGCCCCAGCATTTT
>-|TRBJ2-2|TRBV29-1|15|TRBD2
CSVPVAGATPGELFF
TGCAGCGTTCCGGTAGCGGGGGCAACTCCGGGGGAGCTGTTTTTT
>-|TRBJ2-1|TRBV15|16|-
CATSTSRVSSYNEQFF
TGTGCCACCAGCACCAGTAGGGTCAGCTCCTACAATGAGCAGTTCTTC
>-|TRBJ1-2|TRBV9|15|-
CASSVGLLLSYGYTF
TGTGCCAGCAGCGTAGGCCTACTATTAAGCTATGGCTACACCTTC
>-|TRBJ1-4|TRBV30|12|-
CAWSPRGEKLFF
TGTGCCTGGAGTCCACGGGGGGAAAAACTGTTTTTT
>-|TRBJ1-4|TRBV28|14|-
CASSLLSTNEKLFF
TGTGCCAGCAGTTTACTGTCAACTAATGAAAAACTGTTTTTT
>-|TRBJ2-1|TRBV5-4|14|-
CASSLEAAYNEQFF
TGTGCCAGCAGCTTGGAGGCAGCATACAATGAGCAGTTCTTC
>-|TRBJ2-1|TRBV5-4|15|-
CASSSRDQGYNEQFF
TGTGCCAGCAGCTCCCGGGACCAGGGGTACAATGAGCAGTTCTTC
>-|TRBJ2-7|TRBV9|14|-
CASSHRQESYEQYF
TGTGCCAGCAGCCATCGACAGGAGTCCTACGAGCAGTACTTC
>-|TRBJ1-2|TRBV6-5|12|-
CASSYRGFGYTF
TGTGCCAGCAGTTATCGGGGGTTTGGCTACACCTTC
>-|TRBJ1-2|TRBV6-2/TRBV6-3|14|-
CASSFPDPAVAYTF
TGTGCCAGCAGTTTCCCCGACCCCGCAGTCGCCTACACCTTC
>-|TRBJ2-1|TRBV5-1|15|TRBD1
CASSFTGTGENEQFF
TGCGCCAGCAGCTTTACCGGGACAGGAGAAAATGAGCAGTTCTTC
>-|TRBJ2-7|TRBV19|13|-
CASSWQGGYEQYF
TGTGCCAGTAGCTGGCAGGGGGGATACGAGCAGTACTTC
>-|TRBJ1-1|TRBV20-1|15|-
CSASFYAGRNTEAFF
TGCAGTGCTAGTTTCTATGCGGGTCGGAACACTGAAGCTTTCTTT
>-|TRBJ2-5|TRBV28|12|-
CASSSGARAQYF
TGTGCCAGCAGTTCGGGAGCACGGGCCCAGTACTTC
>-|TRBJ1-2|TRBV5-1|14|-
CASSQLGGDYGYTF
TGCGCCAGCAGCCAACTAGGAGGGGACTATGGCTACACCTTC
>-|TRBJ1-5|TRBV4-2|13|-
CASSQGVNQPQHF
TGTGCCAGCAGCCAAGGAGTCAATCAGCCCCAGCATTTT
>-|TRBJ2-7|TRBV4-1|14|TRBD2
CASSQRREGYEQYF
TGCGCCAGCAGCCAAAGGAGGGAGGGCTACGAGCAGTACTTC
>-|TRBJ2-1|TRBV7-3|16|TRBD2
CASSFPTSGFGNEQFF
TGTGCCAGCAGCTTCCCTACTAGCGGGTTTGGCAATGAGCAGTTCTTC
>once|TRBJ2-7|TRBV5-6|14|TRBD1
CASSPPGGWYEQYF
TGTGCCAGCAGCCCGCCAGGGGGCTGGTACGAGCAGTACTTC
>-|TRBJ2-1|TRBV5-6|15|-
CASSLTWGRSNEQFF
TGTGCCAGCAGCTTGACGTGGGGAAGATCCAATGAGCAGTTCTTC
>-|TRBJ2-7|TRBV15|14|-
CATSRDPRGVEQYF
TGTGCCACCAGCAGAGATCCGAGAGGGGTCGAGCAGTACTTC
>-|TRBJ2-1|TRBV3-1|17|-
CASSLLSGRLENNEQFF
TGTGCCAGCAGCCTTCTTTCGGGGCGTTTAGAAAACAATGAGCAGTTCTTC
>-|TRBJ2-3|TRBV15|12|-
CATSKTSDTQYF
TGTGCCACCAGCAAGACTTCGGATACGCAGTATTTT